The rows below give T cell receptor beta chains drawn from one sample of a study of Tregs in tolerant kidney transplant recipients. Assay used: immunoSEQ multiplex PCR; TCRdb lists only in-frame clones, some missing. The table records about 110,000 clones, nearly 90% of them present only once. The sample here was CD4+ T cells from blood, taken before the transplant. All receptors come from a human donor who received a combined kidney and bone marrow transplant. Each CDR3 is given with its conserved first and last residue. D genes are given only for firm matches. Size values are once, few and many counts, or a class for expanded clones, and some rows have none.

TRBV9,NA,TRBD1,TRBJ2-7,CASSVGADRAHEQYF,TGTGCCAGCAGCGTAGGAGCGGACAGGGCCCACGAGCAGTACTTC
TRBV7-6,NA,TRBD1,TRBJ1-1,CASSLGQGLAEAFF,TGTGCCAGCAGCCTAGGACAGGGTTTGGCTGAAGCTTTCTTT
TRBV10-3,NA,TRBD2,TRBJ2-7,CAISEPGLAYEQYF,TGTGCCATCAGTGAGCCGGGACTAGCTTATGAGCAGTACTTC
TRBV19,NA,TRBD1,TRBJ1-1,CASSETGGTEAFF,TGTGCCAGTAGTGAAACAGGGGGCACTGAAGCTTTCTTT
TRBV10-3,NA,NA,TRBJ1-1,CATGRGDTAEAFF,TGTGCCACGGGACGGGGGGACACTGCTGAAGCTTTCTTT
TRBV7-9,NA,NA,TRBJ1-1,CASSPGWQGNTEAFF,TGTGCCAGCAGCCCGGGTTGGCAGGGGAACACTGAAGCTTTCTTT
TRBV5-1,NA,NA,TRBJ2-6,CASRGAGANVLTF,TGCGCCAGCAGGGGAGCTGGGGCCAACGTCCTGACTTTC
TRBV6-5,NA,NA,TRBJ1-4,CASSYSRNTNEKLFF,TGTGCCAGCAGTTACTCGAGGAATACTAATGAAAAACTGTTTTTT
TRBV30,NA,NA,TRBJ2-7,CAWSPPGRGSYEQYF,TGTGCCTGGAGTCCCCCAGGAAGGGGCTCCTACGAGCAGTACTTC
TRBV10-1,NA,TRBD1,TRBJ1-2,CASSEGGDYGYTF,TGCGCCAGCAGTGAAGGGGGCGACTATGGCTACACCTTC
TRBV7-9,NA,NA,TRBJ1-1,CASSFLVNTEAFF,TGTGCCAGCAGCTTCCTCGTGAACACTGAAGCTTTCTTT
TRBV9,once,NA,TRBJ1-2,CASSGKGDYGYTF,TGTGCCAGCAGCGGAAAAGGGGACTATGGCTACACCTTC
TRBV5-1,few,NA,TRBJ2-7,CASSWGDEQYF,TGCGCCAGCAGCTGGGGCGACGAGCAGTACTTC
TRBV28,NA,NA,TRBJ1-1,CASSLPPPEAFF,TGTGCCAGCAGTCTTCCCCCCCCTGAAGCTTTCTTT
TRBV28,NA,TRBD1,TRBJ1-4,CASIKGTGANEKLFF,TGTGCCAGCATCAAAGGGACAGGGGCAAATGAAAAACTGTTTTTT
TRBV6-5,NA,TRBD1,TRBJ1-6,CASSPGTGLSPLHF,TGTGCCAGCAGCCCCGGGACAGGGTTGTCACCCCTCCACTTT
TRBV2,NA,NA,TRBJ2-6,CASKDSYSGANVLTF,TGTGCCAGCAAGGACAGCTACTCTGGGGCCAACGTCCTGACTTTC
TRBV6-6,NA,NA,TRBJ1-1,CASSHGPGKAFF,TGTGCCAGCAGTCACGGACCGGGGAAAGCTTTCTTT
TRBV28,NA,NA,TRBJ2-1,CASLSLSHNEQFF,TGTGCCAGCCTAAGCCTCTCCCACAATGAGCAGTTCTTC
TRBV6-1,NA,TRBD2,TRBJ2-3,CASSELGTSGGSTDTQYF,TGTGCCAGCAGTGAACTAGGGACTAGCGGGGGTAGCACAGATACGCAGTATTTT
TRBV5-1,NA,NA,TRBJ2-3,CASSLLGTPDTQYF,TGCGCCAGCAGCTTGCTGGGGACACCAGATACGCAGTATTTT
TRBV11-3,NA,TRBD2,TRBJ2-3,CASSSRAGKADTQYF,TGTGCCAGCAGCTCCCGAGCGGGGAAGGCAGATACGCAGTATTTT
TRBV10-3,NA,NA,TRBJ1-1,CAIRKAALNTEAFF,TGTGCCATCAGGAAAGCAGCGTTGAACACTGAAGCTTTCTTT
TRBV5-4,NA,NA,TRBJ2-2,CASSRSAGAITGELFF,TGTGCCAGCAGCCGGTCGGCGGGTGCGATCACCGGGGAGCTGTTTTTT
TRBV27,once,TRBD1,TRBJ2-5,CASSYSGGRETQYF,TGTGCCAGCAGCTATTCAGGGGGACGGGAGACCCAGTACTTC
TRBV5-1,NA,NA,TRBJ1-6,CASSLEGDSPLHF,TGCGCCAGCAGCTTGGAAGGGGATTCACCCCTCCACTTT
TRBV28,NA,NA,TRBJ2-5,CASNHGWVGRIETQYF,TGTGCCAGCAACCACGGGTGGGTGGGGCGCATTGAGACCCAGTACTTC
TRBV5-1,NA,TRBD1,TRBJ1-1,CASSLTGVPTEAFF,TGCGCCAGCAGCTTGACAGGGGTGCCCACTGAAGCTTTCTTT
TRBV28,NA,TRBD2,TRBJ2-7,CASAETSGSSYEQYF,TGTGCCAGCGCAGAGACTAGCGGAAGCTCCTACGAGCAGTACTTC
TRBV19,NA,TRBD1,TRBJ1-5,CASRAGTVNQPQHF,TGTGCCAGTAGAGCCGGGACAGTAAATCAGCCCCAGCATTTT
TRBV18,NA,NA,TRBJ1-2,CASSPDQGTYYGYTF,TGTGCCAGCTCACCAGACCAGGGGACCTACTATGGCTACACCTTC
TRBV5-1,NA,TRBD1,TRBJ1-2,CASTFPGGQGYTF,TGCGCCAGCACCTTTCCAGGGGGGCAAGGCTACACCTTC